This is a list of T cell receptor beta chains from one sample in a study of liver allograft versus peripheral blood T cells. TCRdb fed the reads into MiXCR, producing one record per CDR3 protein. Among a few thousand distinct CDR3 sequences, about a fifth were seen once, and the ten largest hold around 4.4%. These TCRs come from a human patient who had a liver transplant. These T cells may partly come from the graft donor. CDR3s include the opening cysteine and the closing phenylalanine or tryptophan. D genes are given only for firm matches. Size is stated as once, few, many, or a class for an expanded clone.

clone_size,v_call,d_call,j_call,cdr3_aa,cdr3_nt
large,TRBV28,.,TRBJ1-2,CASSFWALNYGYTF,TGTGCCAGCAGTTTCTGGGCCCTTAACTATGGCTACACCTTC
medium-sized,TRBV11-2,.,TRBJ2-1,CASSPSGGSGLYEQFF,TGTGCCAGCAGCCCAAGTGGGGGATCCGGGCTATATGAGCAGTTCTTC
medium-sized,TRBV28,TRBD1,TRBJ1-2,CASNRQGDYGYTF,TGTGCCAGCAACCGACAGGGTGATTATGGCTACACCTTC
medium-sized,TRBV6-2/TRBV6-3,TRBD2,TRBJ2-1,CASRTGTSGRGQFF,TGTGCCAGCAGAACCGGGACTAGCGGGAGAGGGCAGTTCTTC
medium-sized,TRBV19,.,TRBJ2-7,CASSTRGAFYEQYF,TGTGCCAGTAGTACCCGCGGGGCGTTCTACGAGCAGTACTTC
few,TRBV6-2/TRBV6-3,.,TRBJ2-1,CASGTSYNEQFF,TGTGCCAGCGGGACCTCATACAATGAGCAGTTCTTC
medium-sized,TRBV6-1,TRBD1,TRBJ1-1,CASSVNPGGWSTEAFF,TGTGCCAGCAGTGTTAATCCAGGGGGCTGGAGCACTGAAGCTTTCTTT
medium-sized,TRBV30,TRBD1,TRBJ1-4,CAWSGGGTAYEKLFF,TGTGCCTGGAGTGGGGGGGGGACAGCGTATGAAAAACTGTTTTTT
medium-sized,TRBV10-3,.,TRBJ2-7,CATEVGPGGYEQYF,TGTGCCACCGAAGTGGGGCCAGGGGGGTACGAGCAGTACTTC
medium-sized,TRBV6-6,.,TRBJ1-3,CASSLPAPNSGNTIYF,TGTGCCAGCAGTTTACCTGCCCCGAACTCTGGAAACACCATATATTTT
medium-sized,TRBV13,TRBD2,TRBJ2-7,CASSLGPSGAAYEQYF,TGTGCCAGCAGCTTAGGCCCTAGCGGGGCCGCCTACGAGCAGTACTTC